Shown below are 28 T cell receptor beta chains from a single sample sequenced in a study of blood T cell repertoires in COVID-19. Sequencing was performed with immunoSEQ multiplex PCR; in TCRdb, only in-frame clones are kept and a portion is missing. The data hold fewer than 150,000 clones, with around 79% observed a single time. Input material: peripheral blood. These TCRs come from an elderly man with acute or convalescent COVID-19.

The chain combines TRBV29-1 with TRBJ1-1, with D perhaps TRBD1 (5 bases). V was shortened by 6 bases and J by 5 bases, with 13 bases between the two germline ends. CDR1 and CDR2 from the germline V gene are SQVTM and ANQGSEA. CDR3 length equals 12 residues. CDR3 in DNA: TGCAGCGTAAGTCTTAGACAGACTGAAGCTTTCTTT. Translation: CSVSLRQTEAFF.

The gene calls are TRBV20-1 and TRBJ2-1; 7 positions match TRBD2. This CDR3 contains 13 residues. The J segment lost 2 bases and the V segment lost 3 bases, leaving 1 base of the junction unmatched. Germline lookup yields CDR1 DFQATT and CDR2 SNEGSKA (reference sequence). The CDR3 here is CSASGGAYNEQFF. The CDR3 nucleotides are TGCAGTGCTAGTGGGGGGGCCTACAATGAGCAGTTCTTC.

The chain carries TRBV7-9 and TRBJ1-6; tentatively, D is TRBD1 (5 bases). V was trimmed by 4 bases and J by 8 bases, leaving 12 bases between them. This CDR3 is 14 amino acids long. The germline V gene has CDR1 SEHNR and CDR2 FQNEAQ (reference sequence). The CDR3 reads CASSYGQGDSPLHF. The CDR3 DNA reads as TGTGCCAGCAGCTACGGACAAGGTGATTCACCCCTCCACTTT.

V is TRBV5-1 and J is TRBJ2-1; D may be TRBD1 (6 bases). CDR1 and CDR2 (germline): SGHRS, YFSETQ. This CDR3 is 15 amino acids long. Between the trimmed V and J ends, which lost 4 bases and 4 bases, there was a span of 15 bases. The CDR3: CASSADLQGYNEQFF. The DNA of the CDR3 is TGCGCCAGCAGCGCCGATTTACAGGGTTACAATGAGCAGTTCTTC.

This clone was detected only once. CDR3 DNA: TGTGCCAGCAGCCAGACTTCTCATCTAGCGGGGGATGAGACCCAGTACTTC. Encoded protein: CASSQTSHLAGDETQYF. The chain joins TRBV7-2 to TRBJ2-5; 10 nucleotides align to TRBD2. After removal of 5 bases from V and 5 bases from J, the junction contained 14 bases not matched to a gene. Germline CDR1 and CDR2: SGHTA and FQGNSA. This CDR3 contains 17 residues.

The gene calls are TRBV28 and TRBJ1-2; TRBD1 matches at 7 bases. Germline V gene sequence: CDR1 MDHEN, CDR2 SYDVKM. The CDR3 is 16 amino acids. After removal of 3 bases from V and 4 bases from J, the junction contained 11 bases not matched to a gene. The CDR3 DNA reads TGTGCCAGCAGTTTCGGAACTCCCACAGGGGCCTATGGCTACACCTTC. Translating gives CASSFGTPTGAYGYTF.

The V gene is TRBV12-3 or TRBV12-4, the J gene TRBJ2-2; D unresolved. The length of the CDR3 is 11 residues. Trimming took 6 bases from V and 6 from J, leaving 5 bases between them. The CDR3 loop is CASSRAGELFF. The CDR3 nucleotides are TGTGCCAGCAGCCGGGCCGGGGAGCTGTTTTTT.

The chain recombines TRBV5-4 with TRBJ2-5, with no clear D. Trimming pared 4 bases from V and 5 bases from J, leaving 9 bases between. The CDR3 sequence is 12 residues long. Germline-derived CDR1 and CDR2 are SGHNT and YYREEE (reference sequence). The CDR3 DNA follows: TGTGCCAGCAGCCCGGAGACGGAGACCCAGTACTTC. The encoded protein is CASSPETETQYF.

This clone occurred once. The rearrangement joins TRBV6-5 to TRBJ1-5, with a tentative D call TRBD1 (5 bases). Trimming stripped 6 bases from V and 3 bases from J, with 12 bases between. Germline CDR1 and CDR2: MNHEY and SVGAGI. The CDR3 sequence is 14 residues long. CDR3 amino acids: CASRSGLNNQPQHF. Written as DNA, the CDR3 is TGTGCCAGCAGATCGGGACTGAACAATCAGCCCCAGCATTTT.

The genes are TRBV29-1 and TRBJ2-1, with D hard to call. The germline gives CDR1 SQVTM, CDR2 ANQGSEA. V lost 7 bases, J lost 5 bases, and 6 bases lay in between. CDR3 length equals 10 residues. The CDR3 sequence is CSASNNEQFF. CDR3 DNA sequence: TGCAGCGCCTCTAACAATGAGCAGTTCTTC.

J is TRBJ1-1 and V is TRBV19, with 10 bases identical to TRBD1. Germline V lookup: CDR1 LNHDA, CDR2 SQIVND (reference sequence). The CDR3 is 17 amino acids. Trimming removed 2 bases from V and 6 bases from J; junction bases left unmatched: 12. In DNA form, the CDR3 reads TGTGCCAGTAGTATACTGGGACAGGGGATGTTCGGAGCTGAAGCTTTCTTT. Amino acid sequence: CASSILGQGMFGAEAFF.

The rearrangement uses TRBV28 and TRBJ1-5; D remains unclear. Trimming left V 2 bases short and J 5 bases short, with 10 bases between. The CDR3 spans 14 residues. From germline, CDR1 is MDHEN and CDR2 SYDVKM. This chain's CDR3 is CASSLPGGDQPQHF. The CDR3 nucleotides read TGTGCCAGCAGTTTACCGGGTGGTGATCAGCCCCAGCATTTT.

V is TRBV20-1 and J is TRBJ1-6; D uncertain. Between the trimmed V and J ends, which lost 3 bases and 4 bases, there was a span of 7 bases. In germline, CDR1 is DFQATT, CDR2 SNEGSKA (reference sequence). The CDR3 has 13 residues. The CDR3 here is CSASETYNSPLHF. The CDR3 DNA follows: TGCAGTGCTAGTGAGACTTATAATTCACCCCTCCACTTT.

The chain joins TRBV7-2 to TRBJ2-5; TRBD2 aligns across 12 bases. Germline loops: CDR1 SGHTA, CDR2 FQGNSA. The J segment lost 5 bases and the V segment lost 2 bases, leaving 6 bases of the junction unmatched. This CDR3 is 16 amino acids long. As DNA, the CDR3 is TGTGCCAGCAGCTTAATGGGTCTAGCGGGGGGGGAGACCCAGTACTTC. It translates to CASSLMGLAGGETQYF.

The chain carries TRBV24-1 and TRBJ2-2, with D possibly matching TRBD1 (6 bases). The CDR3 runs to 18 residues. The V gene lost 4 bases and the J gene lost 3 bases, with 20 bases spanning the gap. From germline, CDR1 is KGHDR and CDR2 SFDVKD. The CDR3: CATSEHLYRDTDTGELFF. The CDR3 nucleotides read TGTGCCACCAGTGAACATTTGTACCGGGACACGGACACCGGGGAGCTGTTTTTT.

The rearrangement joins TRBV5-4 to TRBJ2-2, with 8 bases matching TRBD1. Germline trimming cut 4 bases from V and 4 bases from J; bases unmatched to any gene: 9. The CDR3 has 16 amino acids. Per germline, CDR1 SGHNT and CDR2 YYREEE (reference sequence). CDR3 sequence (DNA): TGTGCCAGCAGCCGTGGGCAGGGGGCGAGCACCGGGGAGCTGTTTTTT. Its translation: CASSRGQGASTGELFF.

CDR3 DNA: TGCGCCAGCAGCTTGAGGACGGGGAATGCCGGGGAGCTGTTTTTT. Protein product: CASSLRTGNAGELFF. The chain combines TRBV5-1 with TRBJ2-2; tentative D call: TRBD2 (5 bases). Deletions cut 1 base from V and 6 bases from J, with 13 bases between. Germline loops: CDR1 SGHRS, CDR2 YFSETQ. The CDR3 length is 15 residues.

The DNA for the CDR3 is TGTGCCAGCAGGACCCCTCTCGGACAGTATTGGGCCGGGGAGCTGTTTTTT. Translation gives CASRTPLGQYWAGELFF. The chain employs TRBV28 and TRBJ2-2; weak D call: TRBD1 (6 bases). CDR1 and CDR2 from the germline V gene are MDHEN and SYDVKM. The CDR3 is 17 residues long. V shed 6 bases and J shed 6 bases, with 23 bases lying between them. The whole variable domain, remainder taken from reference TRBV28 and TRBJ2-2, is DVKVTQSSRYLVKRTGEKVFLECVQDMDHENMFWYRQDPGLGLRLIYFSYDVKMKEKGDIPEGYSVSREKKERFSLILESASTNQTSMYLCASRTPLGQYWAGELFFGEGSRLTVL.

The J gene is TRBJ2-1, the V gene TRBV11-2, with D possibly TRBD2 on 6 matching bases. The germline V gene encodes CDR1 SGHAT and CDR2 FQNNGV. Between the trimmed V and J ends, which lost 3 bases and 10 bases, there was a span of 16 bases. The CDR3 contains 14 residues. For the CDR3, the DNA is TGTGCCAGCAGCTTCGAGGTGCGGGAATCCGAGCAGTTCTTC. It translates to CASSFEVRESEQFF.

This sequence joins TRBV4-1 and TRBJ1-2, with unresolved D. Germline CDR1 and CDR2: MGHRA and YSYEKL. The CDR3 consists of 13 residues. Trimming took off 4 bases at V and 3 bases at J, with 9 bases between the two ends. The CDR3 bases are TGCGCCAGCAGCCGAGTGATCGACTATGGCTACACCTTC. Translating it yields CASSRVIDYGYTF.

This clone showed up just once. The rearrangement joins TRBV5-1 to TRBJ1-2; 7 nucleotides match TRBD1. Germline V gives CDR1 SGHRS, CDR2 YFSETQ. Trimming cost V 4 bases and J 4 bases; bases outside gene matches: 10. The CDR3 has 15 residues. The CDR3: CASSDGTVGLYGYTF. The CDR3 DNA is TGCGCCAGCAGCGACGGGACAGTGGGACTCTATGGCTACACCTTC.

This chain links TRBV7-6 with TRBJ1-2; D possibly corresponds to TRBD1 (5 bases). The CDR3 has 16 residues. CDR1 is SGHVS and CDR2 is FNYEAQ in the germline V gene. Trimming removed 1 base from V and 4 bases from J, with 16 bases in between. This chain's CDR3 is CASSLDPREESYGYTF. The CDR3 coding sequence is TGTGCCAGCAGCTTAGATCCCAGGGAGGAAAGCTATGGCTACACCTTC. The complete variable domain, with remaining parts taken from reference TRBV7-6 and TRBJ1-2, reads GAGVSQSPRYKVTKRGQDVALRCDPISGHVSLYWYRQALGQGPEFLTYFNYEAQQDKSGLPNDRFSAERPEGSISTLTIQRTEQRDSAMYRCASSLDPREESYGYTFGSGTRLTVV.

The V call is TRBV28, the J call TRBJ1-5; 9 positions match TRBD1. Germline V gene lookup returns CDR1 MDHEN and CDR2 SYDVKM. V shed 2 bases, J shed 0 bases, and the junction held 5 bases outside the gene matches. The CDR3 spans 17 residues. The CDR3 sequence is CASSLKTGGRSNQPQHF. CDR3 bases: TGTGCCAGCAGTTTAAAAACAGGGGGCCGTAGCAATCAGCCCCAGCATTTT.

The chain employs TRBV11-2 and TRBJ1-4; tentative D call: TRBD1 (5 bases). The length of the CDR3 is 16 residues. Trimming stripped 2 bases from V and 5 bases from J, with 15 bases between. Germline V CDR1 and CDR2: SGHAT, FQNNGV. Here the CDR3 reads CASSLFRTGGNEKLFF. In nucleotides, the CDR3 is TGTGCCAGCAGCTTATTTAGGACGGGGGGAAATGAAAAACTGTTTTTT.

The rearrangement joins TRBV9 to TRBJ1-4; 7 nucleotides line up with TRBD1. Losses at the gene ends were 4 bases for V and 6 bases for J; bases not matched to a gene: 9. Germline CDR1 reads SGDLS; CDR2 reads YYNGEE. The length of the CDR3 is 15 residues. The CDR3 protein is CASSKRGDSDEKLFF. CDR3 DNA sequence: TGTGCCAGCAGCAAGCGAGGGGACAGCGATGAAAAACTGTTTTTT.

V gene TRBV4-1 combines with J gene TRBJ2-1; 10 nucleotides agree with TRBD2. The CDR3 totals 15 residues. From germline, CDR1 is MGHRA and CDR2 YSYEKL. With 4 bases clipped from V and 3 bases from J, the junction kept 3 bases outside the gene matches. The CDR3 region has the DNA TGCGCCAGCAGCCCCTCTAGCGGGGGCTACAATGAGCAGTTCTTC. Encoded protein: CASSPSSGGYNEQFF.

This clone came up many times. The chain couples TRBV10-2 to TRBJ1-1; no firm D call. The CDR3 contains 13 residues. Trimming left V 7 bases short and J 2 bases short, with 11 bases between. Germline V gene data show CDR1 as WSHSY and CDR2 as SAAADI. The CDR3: CASKMALNTEAFF. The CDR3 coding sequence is TGCGCCAGCAAAATGGCCTTAAACACTGAAGCTTTCTTT.

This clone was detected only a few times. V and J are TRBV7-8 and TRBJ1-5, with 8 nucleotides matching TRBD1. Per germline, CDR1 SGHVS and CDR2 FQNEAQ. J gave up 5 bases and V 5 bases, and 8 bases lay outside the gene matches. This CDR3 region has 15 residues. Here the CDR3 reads CASSPGQGTYQPQHF. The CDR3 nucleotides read TGTGCCAGCAGCCCCGGACAGGGAACTTATCAGCCCCAGCATTTT. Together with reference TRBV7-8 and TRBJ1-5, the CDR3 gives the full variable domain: GAGVSQSPRYKVAKRGQDVALRCDPISGHVSLFWYQQALGQGPEFLTYFQNEAQLDKSGLPSDRFFAERPEGSVSTLKIQRTQQEDSAVYLCASSPGQGTYQPQHFGDGTRLSIL.